This T cell receptor beta chain was sequenced in a study of cytomegalovirus exposure and HLA in healthy donors. Study-wide points: A later analysis found TCR association rates differed by HLA locus, highest for DRB1 and lowest for HLA-C. The authors later linked a missense DCLRE1C variant to TCR beta V- and J-gene trimming.

V was shortened by 4 bases and J by 8 bases, with 17 bases between the two germline ends. The CDR3 is made up of 14 amino acids. Germline V CDR1 and CDR2: SNHLY, FYNNEI. A multiplex PCR was run with 60 Vbeta primers and 13 Jbeta primers. Only in-frame clones appear in the TCRdb table, and some are missing; sequencing was by immunoSEQ multiplex PCR. The table lists 100,000 or so clones, roughly 85% of them singletons. With regard to this clone: Its antigen is as yet unknown.

Sequencing was performed on PBMCs. The V and J genes are TRBV2 and TRBJ1-2; no clear D gene. The clonotype comes from a woman in her thirties or forties in good health and CMV-seronegative. For the CDR3, the DNA is TGTGCCAGCAGTGTCAAGGACTACGATGAGGGCTACACCTTC. Translation gives CASSVKDYDEGYTF.